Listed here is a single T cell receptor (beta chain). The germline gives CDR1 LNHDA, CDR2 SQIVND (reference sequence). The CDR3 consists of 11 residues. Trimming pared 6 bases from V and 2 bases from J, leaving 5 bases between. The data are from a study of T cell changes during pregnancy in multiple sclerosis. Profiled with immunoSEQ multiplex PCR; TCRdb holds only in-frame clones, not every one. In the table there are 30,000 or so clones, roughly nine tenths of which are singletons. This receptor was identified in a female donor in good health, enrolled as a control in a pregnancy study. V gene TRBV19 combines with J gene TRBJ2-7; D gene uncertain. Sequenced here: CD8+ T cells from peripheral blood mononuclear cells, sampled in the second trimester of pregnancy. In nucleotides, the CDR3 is TGTGCCAGTAGATCGGCCTACGAGCAGTACTTC. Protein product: CASRSAYEQYF.